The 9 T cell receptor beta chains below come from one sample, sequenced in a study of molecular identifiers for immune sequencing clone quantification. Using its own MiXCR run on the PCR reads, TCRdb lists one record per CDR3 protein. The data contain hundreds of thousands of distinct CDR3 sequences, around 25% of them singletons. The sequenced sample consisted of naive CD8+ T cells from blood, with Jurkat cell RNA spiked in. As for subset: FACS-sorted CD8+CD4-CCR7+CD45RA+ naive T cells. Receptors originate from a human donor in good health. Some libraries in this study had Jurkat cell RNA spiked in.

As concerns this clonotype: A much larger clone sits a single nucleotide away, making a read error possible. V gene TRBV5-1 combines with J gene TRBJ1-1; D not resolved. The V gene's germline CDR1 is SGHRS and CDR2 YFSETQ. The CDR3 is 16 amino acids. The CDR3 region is CASSSHPDTLNTEDFF. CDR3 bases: TGCGCCAGCAGCTCCCATCCTGACACATTGAACACTGAAGATTTCTTT. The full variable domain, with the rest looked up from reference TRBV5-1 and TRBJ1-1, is KAGVTQTPRYLIKTRGQQVTLSCSPISGHRSVSWYQQTPGQGLQFLFEYFSETQRNKGNFPGRFSGRQFSNSRSEMNVSTLELGDSALYLCASSSHPDTLNTEDFFGQGTRLTVV.

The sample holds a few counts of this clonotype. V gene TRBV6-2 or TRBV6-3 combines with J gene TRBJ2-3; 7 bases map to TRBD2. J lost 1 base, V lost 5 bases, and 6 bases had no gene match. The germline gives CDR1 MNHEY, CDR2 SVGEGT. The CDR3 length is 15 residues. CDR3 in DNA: TGTGCCAGCAGTAAAACTAGCGATGGCACAGATACGCAGTATTTT. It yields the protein CASSKTSDGTDTQYF.

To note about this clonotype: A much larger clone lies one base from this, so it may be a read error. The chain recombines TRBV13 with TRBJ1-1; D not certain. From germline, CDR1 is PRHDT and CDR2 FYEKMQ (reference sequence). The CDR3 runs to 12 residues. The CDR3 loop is CASSGLNTEASF. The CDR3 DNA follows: TGTGCCAGCAGCGGACTGAACACTGAAGCTTCCTTT.

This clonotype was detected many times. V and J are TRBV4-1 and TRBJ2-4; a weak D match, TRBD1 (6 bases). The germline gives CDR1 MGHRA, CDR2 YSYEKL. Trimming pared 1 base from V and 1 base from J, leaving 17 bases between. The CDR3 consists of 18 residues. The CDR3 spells CASSQGAQGSGAKNIQYF. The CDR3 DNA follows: TGCGCCAGCAGCCAAGGGGCCCAGGGGTCCGGGGCCAAAAACATTCAGTACTTC.

As DNA, the CDR3 is TGTGCCAGCAGCCTTGCCGGGACAGGGGGCGTGGATGGCTACACCTTC. Protein product: CASSLAGTGGVDGYTF. The genes are TRBV12-3 or TRBV12-4 and TRBJ1-2; 12 nucleotides align to TRBD1. With V trimmed by 6 bases and J by 6 bases, 11 bases remained unmatched. The CDR3 is made up of 16 amino acids.

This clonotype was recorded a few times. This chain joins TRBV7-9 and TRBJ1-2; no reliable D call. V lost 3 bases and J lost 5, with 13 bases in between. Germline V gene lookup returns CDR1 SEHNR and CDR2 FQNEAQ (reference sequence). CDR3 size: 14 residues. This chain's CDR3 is CASSFRSLTYGYTF. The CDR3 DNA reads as TGTGCCAGCAGCTTCCGCAGTTTGACTTATGGCTACACCTTC. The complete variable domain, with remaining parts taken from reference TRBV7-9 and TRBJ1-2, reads DTGVSQNPRHKITKRGQNVTFRCDPISEHNRLYWYRQTLGQGPEFLTYFQNEAQLEKSRLLSDRFSAERPKGSFSTLEIQRTEQGDSAMYLCASSFRSLTYGYTFGSGTRLTVV.

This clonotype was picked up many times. The CDR3 DNA is TGTGCCAGTAGCTGGTACAATGAGCAGTTCTTC. Translated: CASSWYNEQFF. The rearrangement links TRBV19 to TRBJ2-1, with D unclear. CDR1 and CDR2 (germline): LNHDA, SQIVND (reference sequence). Trimming cost V 6 bases and J 4 bases, with 4 bases left between them. This CDR3 region has 11 residues.

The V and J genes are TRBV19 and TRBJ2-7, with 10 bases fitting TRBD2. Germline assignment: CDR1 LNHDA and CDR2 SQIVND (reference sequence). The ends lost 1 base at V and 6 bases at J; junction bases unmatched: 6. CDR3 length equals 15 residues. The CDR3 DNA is TGTGCCAGTAGTATAGCTCGGACTAGCGGCTCCGAGCAGTACTTC. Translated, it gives CASSIARTSGSEQYF.

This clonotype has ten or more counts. CDR3 sequence (DNA): TGTGCCAGCAGTTCATGGGCTTTGGGCAACGACTCCACAGATACGCAGTATTTT. Translated, it gives CASSSWALGNDSTDTQYF. The chain uses TRBV12-3 or TRBV12-4 and TRBJ2-3; D not resolved. Trimming pared 4 bases from V and 2 bases from J, leaving 22 bases between. The CDR3 runs 18 residues.